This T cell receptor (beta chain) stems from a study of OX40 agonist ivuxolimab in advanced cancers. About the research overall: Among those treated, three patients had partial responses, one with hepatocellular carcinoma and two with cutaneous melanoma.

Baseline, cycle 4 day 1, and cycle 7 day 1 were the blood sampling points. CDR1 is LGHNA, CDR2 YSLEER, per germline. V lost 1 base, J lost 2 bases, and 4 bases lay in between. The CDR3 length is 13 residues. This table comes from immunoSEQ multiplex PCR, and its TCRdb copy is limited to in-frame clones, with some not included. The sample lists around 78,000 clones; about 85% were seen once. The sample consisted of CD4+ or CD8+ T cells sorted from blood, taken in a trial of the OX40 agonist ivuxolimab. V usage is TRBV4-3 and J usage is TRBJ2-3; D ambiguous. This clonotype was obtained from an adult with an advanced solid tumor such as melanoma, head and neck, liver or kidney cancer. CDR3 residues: CASSQGATDTQYF. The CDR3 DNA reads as TGCGCCAGCAGCCAAGGGGCCACAGATACGCAGTATTTT.